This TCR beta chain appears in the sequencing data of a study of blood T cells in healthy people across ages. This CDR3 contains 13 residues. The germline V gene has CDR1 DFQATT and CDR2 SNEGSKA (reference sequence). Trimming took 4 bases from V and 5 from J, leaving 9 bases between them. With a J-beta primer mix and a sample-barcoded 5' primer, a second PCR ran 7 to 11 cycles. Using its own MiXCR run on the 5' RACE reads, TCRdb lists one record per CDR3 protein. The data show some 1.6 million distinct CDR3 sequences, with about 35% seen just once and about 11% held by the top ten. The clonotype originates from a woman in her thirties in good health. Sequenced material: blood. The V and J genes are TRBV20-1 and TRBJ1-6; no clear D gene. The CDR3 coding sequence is TGCAGTGCTAAAGGGAGGAATAATTCACCCCTCCACTTT. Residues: CSAKGRNNSPLHF.